A single TCR beta chain is shown here with its context. A single record per CDR3 protein comes from TCRdb applying MiXCR to the RT-PCR reads. The top ten hold 3.6% of the sample, which has about 680,000 distinct CDR3 sequences, approximately 15% seen once. Germline CDR1 is MNHNS and CDR2 is SASEGT. V was trimmed by 9 bases and J by 9 bases, leaving 21 bases between them. The CDR3 has 15 amino acids. The TCR originated in a female donor in good health, serving as a healthy control. The V and J genes are TRBV6-1 and TRBJ1-6; unclear D gene. Sequencing was carried out using memory CD4+ T cells from blood. The CDR3 reads CASSTGRSRTSPLHF. CDR3 DNA: TGTGCCAGTTCAACCGGCAGGTCCCGGACTTCACCCCTCCACTTT.